This is a list of T cell receptor beta chains from one sample in a study of OX40 agonist ivuxolimab in advanced cancers. Assay used: immunoSEQ multiplex PCR; TCRdb lists only in-frame clones, some missing. The top ten clones hold around 0.91% of a sample with tens of thousands of clones, about 82% of them seen once. The sequenced sample was CD4+ or CD8+ T cells sorted from blood, obtained in a trial of the OX40 agonist ivuxolimab. All receptors come from an adult with an advanced solid tumor such as melanoma, head and neck, liver or kidney cancer. CDR3s include the opening cysteine and the closing phenylalanine or tryptophan. Fields, in order: V gene, D gene, J gene, clone size, CDR3 protein, CDR3 DNA. D genes are given only for firm matches. Not every row has a clone size; where given, it reads once, few, many or a size class.

>TRBV7-2|.|TRBJ1-5|once
CASSLRQSNQPQHF
TGTGCCAGCAGCTTACGACAGAGCAATCAGCCCCAGCATTTT
>TRBV18|.|TRBJ1-4|.
CASSPGRASNEKLFF
TGTGCCAGCTCACCAGGTCGGGCTAGTAATGAAAAACTGTTTTTT
>TRBV6-5|TRBD1|TRBJ2-7|.
CASSYDGQGRSGEQYF
TGTGCCAGCAGTTACGACGGACAGGGGAGATCCGGCGAGCAGTACTTC
>TRBV6-1|.|TRBJ1-6|.
CASSKSRGAGSPLHF
TGTGCCAGCAGTAAAAGCCGGGGGGCTGGGTCACCCCTCCACTTT
>TRBV6-6|TRBD2|TRBJ2-2|once
CASSYYGGATGELFF
TGTGCCAGCAGTTACTACGGGGGGGCAACCGGGGAGCTGTTTTTT
>TRBV5-1|TRBD1|TRBJ1-6|.
CASSLWGGQDNSPLHF
TGCGCCAGCAGCTTGTGGGGGGGACAGGATAATTCACCCCTCCACTTT
>TRBV6-5|.|TRBJ1-1|.
CASRGGAVGTEAFF
TGTGCCAGCAGGGGGGGGGCGGTGGGTACTGAAGCTTTCTTT
>TRBV15|.|TRBJ2-2|.
CATSARSFGPQNTGELFF
TGTGCCACCAGCGCCCGATCCTTTGGACCCCAGAACACCGGGGAGCTGTTTTTT
>TRBV4-1|.|TRBJ1-2|.
CASSLAGSSYGYTF
TGCGCCAGCAGCCTAGCCGGCTCCTCGTATGGCTACACCTTC
>TRBV18|.|TRBJ1-2|.
CASSPVGQGDGYTF
TGTGCCAGCTCACCGGTGGGGCAAGGTGATGGCTACACCTTC
>TRBV7-8|TRBD1|TRBJ2-7|.
CASSPDRGLSYEQYF
TGTGCCAGCAGCCCCGACAGGGGTCTATCCTACGAGCAGTACTTC
>TRBV7-2|.|TRBJ2-7|few
CASSNDGPYEQYF
TGTGCCAGCAGCAATGACGGCCCCTACGAGCAGTACTTC
>TRBV25-1|.|TRBJ2-5|.
CASSESLSGAQETQYF
TGTGCCAGCAGTGAATCTCTCTCGGGGGCTCAAGAGACCCAGTACTTC
>TRBV27|.|TRBJ2-3|few
CASTPDRTTDTQYF
TGTGCCAGCACCCCGGACAGAACGACAGATACGCAGTATTTT
>TRBV13|.|TRBJ1-2|.
CASSFWGMGEDYGYTF
TGTGCCAGCAGCTTCTGGGGTATGGGGGAGGACTATGGCTACACCTTC
>TRBV18|.|TRBJ1-3|.
CASSPRAISGNTIYF
TGTGCCAGCTCACCAAGGGCGATCTCTGGAAACACCATATATTTT
>TRBV10-3|.|TRBJ1-4|.
CAISESGSEKLFF
TGTGCCATCAGTGAAAGCGGCAGCGAAAAACTGTTTTTT
>TRBV2|TRBD1|TRBJ1-1|.
CASTLQGIRNTEAFF
TGTGCCAGCACCTTACAGGGGATTAGGAACACTGAAGCTTTCTTT
>TRBV11-2|TRBD1|TRBJ1-2|.
CASSPPGGQFSYTF
TGTGCCAGCAGCCCCCCAGGGGGCCAATTCAGCTACACCTTC
>TRBV5-6|.|TRBJ2-1|.
CASSGGRIVGYNEQFF
TGTGCCAGCAGCGGGGGGAGGATTGTCGGCTACAATGAGCAGTTCTTC
>TRBV5-6|.|TRBJ1-5|.
CASSFTPDQPQHF
TGTGCCAGCAGCTTTACGCCCGATCAGCCCCAGCATTTT
>TRBV4-1|TRBD2|TRBJ2-5|.
CASSPTSSGGHRPGETQYF
TGCGCCAGCAGCCCTACTTCTAGCGGGGGCCACCGCCCAGGAGAGACCCAGTACTTC
>TRBV5-1|.|TRBJ1-6|.
CASSLEQNNSPLHF
TGCGCCAGCAGCTTGGAACAAAATAATTCACCCCTCCACTTT
>TRBV5-4|.|TRBJ1-1|.
CASSFQTGMNTEAFF
TGTGCCAGCAGCTTCCAAACAGGCATGAACACTGAAGCTTTCTTT
>TRBV7-3|.|TRBJ2-1|.
CASSLSGILGNEQFF
TGTGCCAGCAGCTTAAGTGGGATACTAGGGAATGAGCAGTTCTTC
>TRBV18|.|TRBJ2-5|.
CASSPTTRDQETQYF
TGTGCCAGCTCACCGACGACAAGGGACCAAGAGACCCAGTACTTC
>TRBV7-9|TRBD2|TRBJ2-1|.
CASSPGLAGGLYNEQFF
TGTGCCAGCAGCCCTGGACTAGCGGGGGGTTTATACAATGAGCAGTTCTTC
>TRBV5-1|TRBD1|TRBJ1-5|.
CASSYSGQDNQPQHF
TGCGCCAGCAGCTACAGCGGACAGGACAATCAGCCCCAGCATTTT
>TRBV30|TRBD1|TRBJ2-2|.
CAGDRSNTGELFF
TGTGCCGGGGACAGGTCGAACACCGGGGAGCTGTTTTTT
>TRBV2|.|TRBJ1-5|.
CASSEVGGPNQPQHF
TGTGCCAGCAGTGAAGTGGGCGGCCCCAATCAGCCCCAGCATTTT
>TRBV20-1|.|TRBJ1-2|.
CSAWASYGYTF
TGCAGTGCTTGGGCCAGCTATGGCTACACCTTC
>TRBV6-6|.|TRBJ2-5|.
CASSQRTTGKETQYF
TGTGCCAGCAGTCAACGGACAACCGGGAAGGAGACCCAGTACTTC
>TRBV19|.|TRBJ2-3|.
CASSWSGTLQSDTQYF
TGTGCCAGTAGTTGGTCCGGGACACTACAGTCAGATACGCAGTATTTT
>TRBV10-1|.|TRBJ2-2|few
CASRNQRNTGELFF
TGCGCCAGCAGGAACCAAAGGAACACCGGGGAGCTGTTTTTT
>TRBV10-3|.|TRBJ1-2|.
CAISDQGRYGYTF
TGTGCCATCAGTGATCAGGGACGCTATGGCTACACCTTC
>TRBV19|TRBD2|TRBJ2-1|.
CASSPGLSWGRSGVRSEQFF
TGTGCCAGTAGTCCGGGACTATCGTGGGGGAGGTCCGGGGTTCGCAGTGAGCAGTTCTTC
>TRBV5-6|.|TRBJ1-3|.
CASSWTRDGDSGNTIYF
TGTGCCAGCAGCTGGACCCGGGACGGGGACTCTGGAAACACCATATATTTT
>TRBV7-8|.|TRBJ2-1|once
CASSLSVYNEQFF
TGTGCCAGCAGCTTATCGGTCTACAATGAGCAGTTCTTC
>TRBV10-3|TRBD1|TRBJ2-1|.
CAISETDRGGNEQFF
TGTGCCATCAGCGAGACCGACAGGGGGGGCAATGAGCAGTTCTTC
>TRBV19|.|TRBJ1-3|once
CASSSAGRNTIYF
TGTGCCAGTAGTAGCGCCGGACGGAACACCATATATTTT
>TRBV18|.|TRBJ1-1|.
CASSPMGGMNTEAFF
TGTGCCAGCTCACCAATGGGGGGAATGAACACTGAAGCTTTCTTT
>TRBV7-6|TRBD2|TRBJ2-1|.
CASSLARVWTRTAIGNNEQFF
TGTGCCAGCAGCTTAGCGCGGGTTTGGACTAGAACAGCCATTGGAAACAATGAGCAGTTCTTC
>TRBV28|TRBD1|TRBJ1-1|.
CASSLRQGNTEAFF
TGTGCCAGCAGTTTACGACAGGGAAACACTGAAGCTTTCTTT
>TRBV29-1|.|TRBJ1-2|once
CSVEAATNLNYGYTF
TGCAGCGTTGAAGCGGCTACCAACTTAAACTATGGCTACACCTTC
>TRBV2|.|TRBJ1-3|.
CASRFQYSGNTIYF
TGTGCCAGCAGGTTCCAATACTCTGGAAACACCATATATTTT
>TRBV6-5|.|TRBJ2-1|.
CASSSAGRVYNEQFF
TGTGCCAGCAGTTCCGCGGGACGGGTTTACAATGAGCAGTTCTTC
>TRBV7-9|.|TRBJ2-2|.
CASSPLRGQNTGELFF
TGTGCCAGCAGCCCTTTGCGGGGGCAGAACACCGGGGAGCTGTTTTTT
>TRBV25-1|TRBD1|TRBJ1-1|once
CASSGDRGVMNTEAFF
TGTGCCAGCAGTGGGGACAGGGGAGTGATGAACACTGAAGCTTTCTTT
>TRBV5-1|TRBD1|TRBJ2-7|.
CASSFQPGTGRHEQYF
TGCGCCAGCAGCTTTCAACCCGGGACAGGGCGGCACGAGCAGTACTTC
>TRBV6-5|.|TRBJ1-4|once
CASSYSVQTNEKLFF
TGTGCCAGCAGTTACTCGGTGCAGACAAATGAAAAACTGTTTTTT